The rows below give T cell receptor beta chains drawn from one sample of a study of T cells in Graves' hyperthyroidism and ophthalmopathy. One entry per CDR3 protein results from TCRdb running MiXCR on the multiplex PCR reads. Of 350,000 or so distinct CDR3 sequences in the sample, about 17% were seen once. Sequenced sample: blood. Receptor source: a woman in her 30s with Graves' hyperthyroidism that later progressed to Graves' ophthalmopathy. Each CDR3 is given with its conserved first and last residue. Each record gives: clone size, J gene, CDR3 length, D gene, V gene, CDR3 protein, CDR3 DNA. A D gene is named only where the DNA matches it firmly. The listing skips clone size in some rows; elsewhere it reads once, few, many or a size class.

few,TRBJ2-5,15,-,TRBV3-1,CASSPLLGGFETQYF,TGTGCCAGCAGCCCCCTACTAGGTGGTTTCGAGACCCAGTACTTC
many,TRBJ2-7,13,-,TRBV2,CASSVERAYEQYF,TGTGCCAGCAGTGTGGAGAGGGCCTACGAGCAGTACTTC
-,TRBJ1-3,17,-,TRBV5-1,CASSLVGSQGPGNTIYF,TGCGCCAGCAGCTTGGTAGGGTCGCAAGGACCTGGAAACACCATATATTTT
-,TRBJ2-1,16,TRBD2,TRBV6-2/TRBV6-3,CASSGVSGGLYNEQFF,TGTGCCAGCAGTGGAGTTAGCGGGGGGCTTTACAATGAGCAGTTCTTC
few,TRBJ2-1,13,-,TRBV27,CASSSSLNNEQFF,TGTGCCAGCAGTTCAAGCCTCAACAATGAGCAGTTCTTC
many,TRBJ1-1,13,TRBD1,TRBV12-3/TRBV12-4,CASSQWTGVEAFF,TGTGCCAGCAGCCAGTGGACAGGGGTTGAAGCTTTCTTT
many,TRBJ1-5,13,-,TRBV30,CAWSVLGGQPQHF,TGTGCCTGGAGTGTACTCGGGGGCCAGCCCCAGCATTTT
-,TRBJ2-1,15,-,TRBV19,CASSIMGLSYNEQFF,TGTGCCAGTAGTATAATGGGTCTCTCCTACAATGAGCAGTTCTTC
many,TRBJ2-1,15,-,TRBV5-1,CASSLWEPTDNEQFF,TGCGCCAGCAGCTTGTGGGAGCCGACGGATAATGAGCAGTTCTTC
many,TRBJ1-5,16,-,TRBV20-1,CSAAPGRIIIDQPQHF,TGCAGTGCTGCCCCTGGACGCATTATTATCGATCAGCCCCAGCATTTT
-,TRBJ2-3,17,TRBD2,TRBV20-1,CSAPGRLAGPSSDTQYF,TGCAGTGCCCCGGGGAGACTAGCGGGGCCCTCTTCTGATACGCAGTATTTT
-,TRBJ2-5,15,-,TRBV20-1,CSARDPRDTQETQYF,TGCAGTGCTAGAGATCCACGGGACACTCAAGAGACCCAGTACTTC
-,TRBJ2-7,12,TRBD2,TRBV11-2,CASSGRVYEQYF,TGTGCCAGCAGCGGGAGGGTCTACGAGCAGTACTTC
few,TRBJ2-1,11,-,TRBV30,CAWSVLRLQFF,TGTGCCTGGAGTGTACTTAGGTTGCAGTTCTTC
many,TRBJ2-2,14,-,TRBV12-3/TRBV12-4,CASSPTEGPGELFF,TGTGCCAGCAGCCCTACCGAGGGTCCCGGGGAGCTGTTTTTT
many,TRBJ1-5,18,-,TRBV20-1,CSARDEIGGSGGNQPQHF,TGCAGTGCTAGAGATGAGATCGGGGGTTCAGGAGGCAATCAGCCCCAGCATTTT
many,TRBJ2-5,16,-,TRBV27,CASSLRAGGQQETQYF,TGTGCCAGCAGTTTACGCGCCGGCGGGCAACAAGAGACCCAGTACTTC
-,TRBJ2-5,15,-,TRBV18,CASSPVSAAQETQYF,TGTGCCAGCTCACCGGTTTCTGCAGCGCAAGAGACCCAGTACTTC
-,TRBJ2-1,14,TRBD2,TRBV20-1,CSARPGGVLIEQFF,TGCAGTGCTAGGCCCGGGGGGGTACTCATTGAGCAGTTCTTC
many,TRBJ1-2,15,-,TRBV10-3,CATHNGAGFDYGYTF,TGTGCCACCCATAACGGTGCAGGGTTCGACTATGGCTACACCTTC
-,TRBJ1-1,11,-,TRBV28,CASIGWTEAFF,TGTGCCAGCATCGGTTGGACTGAAGCTTTCTTT
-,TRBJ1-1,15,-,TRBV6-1,CASSEFQGLNTEAFF,TGTGCCAGCAGTGAATTCCAGGGTCTGAACACTGAAGCTTTCTTT
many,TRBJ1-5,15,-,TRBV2,CASSGGQHSNQPQHF,TGTGCCAGCAGTGGGGGACAACATAGCAATCAGCCCCAGCATTTT
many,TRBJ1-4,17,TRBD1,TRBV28,CASSPGQGGLLGEKLFF,TGTGCCAGCAGCCCTGGACAGGGGGGCCTACTAGGTGAAAAACTGTTTTTT